These T cell receptor beta chains were read from a single sample in a study of technical replicates of blood from several donors. The repertoire was sequenced with immunoSEQ multiplex PCR; TCRdb's copy has only in-frame clones and lacks some. The data contain 75,000 to 95,000 clones, almost 97% of them seen just once; the ten biggest clones take up around 0.37%. Input material: T cells isolated from PBMCs. The receptors were gathered from a human donor in good health. CDR3s include the opening cysteine and the closing phenylalanine or tryptophan. Fields, in order: V gene, clone size, CDR3 length, J gene, D gene, CDR3 protein, CDR3 DNA. The D gene is left open where the match is weak. The listing skips clone size in some rows; elsewhere it reads once, few, many or a size class.

TRBV4-3,few,14,TRBJ2-2,-,CASSQRLNTGELFF,TGCGCCAGCAGCCAAAGACTGAACACCGGGGAGCTGTTTTTT
TRBV15,-,13,TRBJ2-1,-,CATSSVNNNEQFF,TGTGCCACCAGCAGTGTAAACAACAATGAGCAGTTCTTC
TRBV16,once,13,TRBJ1-5,-,CASSQSLVQPQHF,TGTGCCAGCAGCCAATCTCTTGTTCAGCCCCAGCATTTT
TRBV10-3,-,16,TRBJ1-2,-,CAISDFAGAANYGYTF,TGTGCCATCAGTGACTTCGCAGGCGCTGCGAACTATGGCTACACCTTC
TRBV18,-,17,TRBJ1-5,-,CASSPGTPTYSNQPQHF,TGTGCCAGCTCACCCGGGACACCAACCTATAGCAATCAGCCCCAGCATTTT
TRBV7-2,-,18,TRBJ2-1,TRBD2,CASSLAWYREGSYNEQFF,TGTGCCAGCAGCTTAGCCTGGTATCGGGAGGGATCCTACAATGAGCAGTTCTTC
TRBV9,-,15,TRBJ2-1,TRBD2,CASSVGTSGSHEQFF,TGTGCCAGCAGCGTAGGCACTAGCGGGAGCCATGAGCAGTTCTTC
TRBV19,-,15,TRBJ2-1,TRBD2,CASSPSGRAKGEQFF,TGTGCCAGTAGTCCTAGCGGGAGGGCCAAGGGTGAGCAGTTCTTC
TRBV29-1,once,16,TRBJ1-1,TRBD1,CSVEDLGTDLNTEAFF,TGCAGCGTTGAAGATCTTGGGACAGACTTGAACACTGAAGCTTTCTTT
TRBV9,-,16,TRBJ2-1,TRBD2,CASSVQLAGAYNEQFF,TGTGCCAGCAGCGTCCAACTAGCGGGAGCCTACAATGAGCAGTTCTTC
TRBV2,-,11,TRBJ2-5,-,CASTFQETQYF,TGTGCCAGCACCTTCCAAGAGACCCAGTACTTC
TRBV19,-,12,TRBJ1-1,-,CAKRRGYTEAFF,TGTGCCAAAAGAAGGGGCTACACTGAAGCTTTCTTT
TRBV29-1,-,14,TRBJ1-2,TRBD1,CSVGNEGQGYGYTF,TGCAGCGTTGGAAACGAGGGACAGGGGTATGGCTACACCTTC
TRBV11-2,-,13,TRBJ1-2,TRBD1,CASSSPDRGGYTF,TGTGCCAGCAGCTCCCCGGACAGGGGTGGCTACACCTTC
TRBV19,-,13,TRBJ1-2,TRBD1,CASKGQAFYGYTF,TGTGCCAGTAAGGGACAGGCCTTCTATGGCTACACCTTC
TRBV30,-,15,TRBJ1-3,-,CAWSVRRESGNTIYF,TGTGCCTGGAGTGTACGGCGGGAGAGCGGAAACACCATATATTTT
TRBV19,-,14,TRBJ2-7,TRBD1,CASSITGGMDEQYF,TGTGCCAGTAGTATCACAGGGGGTATGGACGAGCAGTACTTC
TRBV15,-,15,TRBJ2-1,TRBD1,CATSRTGFSYNEQFF,TGTGCCACCAGCAGGACAGGGTTCTCCTACAATGAGCAGTTCTTC
TRBV9,-,15,TRBJ2-5,TRBD1,CASSVARGRGETQYF,TGTGCCAGCAGCGTAGCGAGGGGGCGAGGAGAGACCCAGTACTTC
TRBV7-9,-,15,TRBJ2-1,-,CASSFFQYFYNEQFF,TGTGCCAGCAGCTTTTTTCAGTATTTCTACAATGAGCAGTTCTTC
TRBV7-9,-,14,TRBJ1-2,TRBD1,CASSLVRGDYGYTF,TGTGCCAGCAGCTTGGTCAGGGGGGACTATGGCTACACCTTC
TRBV6-1,-,14,TRBJ2-7,-,CASSADAATYEQYF,TGTGCCAGCAGTGCAGACGCAGCGACCTACGAGCAGTACTTC
TRBV7-2,-,14,TRBJ2-7,-,CASASGARGGEQYF,TGTGCCAGCGCTTCCGGGGCTAGGGGGGGAGAGCAGTACTTC
TRBV28,-,12,TRBJ1-4,-,CASRGGGEKLFF,TGTGCCAGCCGGGGTGGAGGTGAAAAACTGTTTTTT
TRBV28,-,16,TRBJ1-1,TRBD1,CASSLPGTGVNTEAFF,TGTGCCAGCAGTTTACCCGGGACAGGGGTGAACACTGAAGCTTTCTTT
TRBV7-9,-,16,TRBJ2-1,TRBD2,CASSLRSGRSYNEQFF,TGTGCCAGCAGCTTAAGGAGCGGGAGGTCCTACAATGAGCAGTTCTTC
TRBV5-6,once,15,TRBJ2-3,TRBD2,CASSVAGDGTDTQYF,TGTGCCAGCAGCGTAGCGGGAGATGGCACAGATACGCAGTATTTT
TRBV4-3,-,17,TRBJ2-7,TRBD1,CASSQDWGQGDSYEQYF,TGCGCCAGCAGCCAAGATTGGGGACAGGGCGATTCCTACGAGCAGTACTTC
TRBV5-4,-,13,TRBJ1-2,-,CASIDGTSYGYTF,TGTGCCAGCATCGACGGGACTTCCTATGGCTACACCTTC
TRBV7-8,-,14,TRBJ2-3,TRBD2,CASSSSGPTDTQYF,TGTGCCAGCAGCTCTAGCGGGCCCACAGATACGCAGTATTTT
TRBV6-5,-,13,TRBJ1-5,-,CAASGQGNQPQHF,TGTGCCGCCTCCGGTCAGGGGAACCAGCCCCAGCATTTT
TRBV10-2,-,13,TRBJ2-5,TRBD1,CASSEIEGAAQYF,TGCGCCAGCAGTGAGATCGAGGGGGCAGCCCAGTACTTC
TRBV7-2,-,17,TRBJ2-1,TRBD2,CASSLEALAGDYNEQFF,TGTGCCAGCAGCTTAGAAGCACTAGCGGGAGACTACAATGAGCAGTTCTTC
TRBV28,-,15,TRBJ1-5,-,CASSIQGFSNQPQHF,TGTGCCAGCAGTATCCAGGGATTTAGCAATCAGCCCCAGCATTTT
TRBV9,-,15,TRBJ1-5,-,CASNEQGWAGQPQHF,TGTGCCAGCAACGAACAGGGCTGGGCGGGTCAGCCCCAGCATTTT
TRBV28,-,16,TRBJ2-5,TRBD2,CASSFLASGSDGTQYF,TGTGCCAGCAGTTTTCTCGCTAGCGGGAGTGATGGGACCCAGTACTTC
TRBV18,once,16,TRBJ2-5,TRBD2,CASSPKLAGEYETQYF,TGTGCCAGCTCGCCCAAACTAGCGGGAGAATATGAGACCCAGTACTTC
TRBV29-1,-,11,TRBJ1-5,TRBD1,CSVETGGLQHF,TGCAGCGTTGAAACAGGGGGTTTGCAGCATTTT
TRBV19,-,14,TRBJ2-5,-,CASSPRLVRETQYF,TGTGCCAGTAGTCCGCGACTAGTGCGAGAGACCCAGTACTTC
TRBV7-8,-,18,TRBJ2-1,-,CASSLATPQDYSYNEQFF,TGTGCCAGCAGCTTAGCGACTCCCCAAGACTACTCCTACAATGAGCAGTTCTTC
TRBV10-1,-,15,TRBJ2-7,TRBD2,CASSTEREGSYEQYF,TGCGCCAGCAGTACCGAGCGGGAGGGGTCCTACGAGCAGTACTTC
TRBV7-3,-,16,TRBJ2-1,TRBD2,CASSYGTSGVYNEQFF,TGTGCCAGCAGCTATGGGACTAGCGGGGTATACAATGAGCAGTTCTTC
TRBV15,-,16,TRBJ1-1,-,CATSRDLEVPHTEAFF,TGTGCCACCAGCAGAGATTTGGAGGTACCCCACACTGAAGCTTTCTTT
TRBV10-3,-,14,TRBJ1-6,TRBD1,CATTADRANSPLHF,TGTGCCACTACAGCCGACAGGGCTAATTCACCCCTCCACTTT
TRBV25-1,-,9,TRBJ1-1,-,CASSLEAFF,TGTGCCAGCTCCCTTGAAGCTTTCTTT
TRBV19,-,16,TRBJ1-1,TRBD1,CASSIQPGQTNTEAFF,TGTGCCAGTAGTATTCAACCGGGACAGACGAACACTGAAGCTTTCTTT
TRBV19,-,13,TRBJ2-7,TRBD1,CASSYGTAYEQYF,TGTGCCAGTTCTTACGGGACAGCCTACGAGCAGTACTTC
TRBV19,once,16,TRBJ2-5,TRBD1,CASTRGTGYDQETQYF,TGTGCCAGTACCCGAGGGACAGGGTACGACCAAGAGACCCAGTACTTC
TRBV28,-,15,TRBJ1-3,TRBD1,CASSSAQGAGNTIYF,TGTGCCAGCAGCTCAGCACAGGGGGCAGGGAACACCATATATTTT
TRBV27,-,14,TRBJ1-2,TRBD1,CASRRQGAAYGYTF,TGTGCCAGCAGACGACAGGGGGCCGCCTATGGCTACACCTTC